These 10 T cell receptor beta chains originate from one sample sequenced in a study of blood T cell repertoires in COVID-19. Repertoires were generated with immunoSEQ multiplex PCR, while TCRdb's copy carries only in-frame clones and drops some. The profile shows about 190,000 clones, around 90% of them singletons. The sequenced material came from peripheral blood. The receptors were sampled from a man aged 50 to 59 with acute or convalescent COVID-19.

The CDR3 loop reads CATRRTGDTGELFF. In DNA form, the CDR3 reads TGTGCCACCCGCAGGACAGGAGACACCGGGGAGCTGTTTTTT. The chain is built from TRBV28 and TRBJ2-2, with TRBD1 matching over 7 bases. Looked up from germline, CDR1 is MDHEN and CDR2 is SYDVKM. The CDR3 is made up of 14 amino acids. With 10 bases clipped from V and 3 bases from J, the junction kept 8 bases outside the gene matches.

CDR3 residues: CAITRRGNEQYF. The CDR3 nucleotides are TGTGCCATCACCCGAAGGGGGAACGAGCAGTACTTC. The chain has TRBV10-3 and TRBJ2-7; perhaps TRBD1 as D (6 bases). Germline CDR1 ENHRY, CDR2 SYGVKD. V dropped 7 bases and J dropped 5 bases, with 12 bases sitting between them. The CDR3 covers 12 residues.

This rearrangement joins TRBV5-4 to TRBJ2-1, with 13 nucleotides matching TRBD2. V shed 3 bases, J shed 9 bases, and the junction held 6 bases outside the gene matches. This CDR3 has 15 amino acids. Germline V CDR1 and CDR2: SGHNT, YYREEE (reference sequence). The CDR3 DNA follows: TGTGCCAGCAGCTCAGGACTAGCGGGAGAACGTGAGCAGTTCTTC. Protein sequence: CASSSGLAGEREQFF.

The gene calls are TRBV2 and TRBJ1-4; a possible D gene is TRBD1 (5 bases). Germline lookup yields CDR1 SNHLY and CDR2 FYNNEI. The length of the CDR3 is 15 residues. V lost 7 bases and J 4 bases, leaving 16 bases between the germline ends. CDR3 in amino acids: CASKAGTFGNEKLFF. The CDR3 DNA sequence: TGTGCCAGCAAGGCAGGGACTTTTGGTAATGAAAAACTGTTTTTT.

This clone was seen a few times. CDR3 loop: CASSFGRGRYMNTEAFF. The CDR3 nucleotides read TGTGCCAGCAGCTTTGGCAGGGGCCGATACATGAACACTGAAGCTTTCTTT. The chain combines TRBV5-6 with TRBJ1-1; D possibly corresponds to TRBD1 (6 bases). V dropped 2 bases and J dropped 0 bases, with 17 bases sitting between them. In germline, CDR1 is SGHDT, CDR2 YYEEEE. This CDR3 is 17 amino acids long. The variable domain in full, with the rest retrieved from reference TRBV5-6 and TRBJ1-1, is DAGVTQSPTHLIKTRGQQVTLRCSPKSGHDTVSWYQQALGQGPQFIFQYYEEEERQRGNFPDRFSGHQFPNYSSELNVNALLLGDSALYLCASSFGRGRYMNTEAFFGQGTRLTVV.

The chain uses TRBV5-5 and TRBJ1-1; a possible D gene is TRBD1 (5 bases). CDR3 length equals 14 residues. V gave up 0 bases and J gave up 6 bases, with 12 bases separating them. Germline CDR1 and CDR2: SGHKS and YYEKEE (reference sequence). CDR3 in DNA: TGTGCCAGCAGCTTGGGTTCTGGGGCGTCTGAAGCTTTCTTT. Translated, it gives CASSLGSGASEAFF.

This clone was observed a single time. The rearrangement uses TRBV18 and TRBJ2-2, with D possibly matching TRBD2 (6 bases). Germline V lookup: CDR1 KGHSH, CDR2 LQKENI. This CDR3 has 17 residues. The V end lost 3 bases, the J end lost 2 bases, and 16 bases lay between the germline ends. In nucleotides, the CDR3 is TGTGCCAGCTCACCTCAAGAGCAGGGAGGTAACACCGGGGAGCTGTTTTTT. Translating gives CASSPQEQGGNTGELFF.

The CDR3 sequence: CASSLGAEQYF. In DNA, the CDR3 is TGTGCCAGCAGCTTGGGGGCCGAGCAGTACTTC. The rearrangement uses TRBV5-4 and TRBJ2-7; the D is unclear. From germline, CDR1 is SGHNT and CDR2 YYREEE (reference sequence). The CDR3 spans 11 residues. V dropped 0 bases and J dropped 6 bases, with 4 bases sitting between them. Looking up the rest from reference TRBV5-4 and TRBJ2-7 gives the full variable domain: ETGVTQSPTHLIKTRGQQVTLRCSSQSGHNTVSWYQQALGQGPQFIFQYYREEENGRGNFPPRFSGLQFPNYSSELNVNALELDDSALYLCASSLGAEQYFGPGTRLTVT.

Regarding this clone: Other DNA sequences within the sample encode an identical CDR3. V gene TRBV18 combines with J gene TRBJ2-1; 11 positions agree with TRBD1. V trimming: 4 bases; J trimming: 6 bases; junction bases outside the gene matches: 8. This CDR3 is 16 amino acids long. The germline CDR1 and CDR2 sequences are KGHSH and LQKENI. CDR3 nucleotide sequence: TGTGCCAGCTCACTTTTTGGACAGGGGGCGCCCAATGAGCAGTTCTTC. Its protein product is CASSLFGQGAPNEQFF.

The J gene is TRBJ1-2, the V gene TRBV28; 7 nucleotides line up with TRBD1. Trimming removed 5 bases from V and 2 bases from J; junction bases left unmatched: 8. The CDR3 runs to 15 residues. The V gene's germline CDR1 is MDHEN and CDR2 SYDVKM. The CDR3 region has the DNA TGTGCCAGCAGTCCAGGGACAGTGCGAAACTATGGCTACACCTTC. It codes for CASSPGTVRNYGYTF.